A single sample gave rise to the 6 T cell receptor beta chains below, sequenced in a study of blood T cell repertoires in COVID-19. Sequenced by immunoSEQ multiplex PCR; TCRdb stores in-frame clones only, minus some. The sample includes 130,000 or so clones, about 75% seen only once; the top ten take roughly 20%. Material for sequencing was peripheral blood. All receptors come from an elderly man with acute or convalescent COVID-19.

The J gene is TRBJ2-1, the V gene TRBV18, with D perhaps TRBD1 (5 bases). The CDR3 totals 15 residues. Looked up from germline, CDR1 is KGHSH and CDR2 is LQKENI. V lost 5 bases and J 6 bases, leaving 17 bases between the germline ends. The CDR3 bases are TGTGCCAGCTCAGCCTCCCAGGGTGGTCCCAATGAGCAGTTCTTC. Translating it yields CASSASQGGPNEQFF.

The rearrangement uses TRBV5-6 and TRBJ2-7, with TRBD2 matching over 12 bases. Germline loops: CDR1 SGHDT, CDR2 YYEEEE. The CDR3 sequence is 16 residues long. J was trimmed by 2 bases and V by 0 bases; bases with no gene match: 3. Here the CDR3 reads CASSLGLAGATYEQYF. The CDR3 DNA reads as TGTGCCAGCAGCTTGGGACTAGCGGGGGCCACCTACGAGCAGTACTTC.

The chain uses TRBV6-2 or TRBV6-3 and TRBJ2-3; D might be TRBD1 (5 bases). Germline V gene lookup returns CDR1 MNHEY and CDR2 SVGEGT. The CDR3 totals 12 residues. V was shortened by 2 bases and J by 8 bases, with 8 bases between the two germline ends. Written as DNA, the CDR3 is TGTGCCAGCAGTTACGTCCAGGGTACGCAGTATTTT. This sequence encodes CASSYVQGTQYF.

The V call is TRBV5-1, the J call TRBJ1-2; 7 nucleotides match TRBD1. J was trimmed by 8 bases and V by 0 bases; bases with no gene match: 7. The germline gives CDR1 SGHRS, CDR2 YFSETQ. The CDR3 is 14 amino acids. The CDR3 DNA reads TGCGCCAGCAGCTTGGGACAGGGACAACTCGGCTACACCTTC. It yields the protein CASSLGQGQLGYTF.

The chain recombines TRBV11-1 with TRBJ2-5, with 8 bases that match TRBD1. Trimming cost V 4 bases and J 4 bases; bases outside gene matches: 2. CDR1 and CDR2 (germline): SGHAT, FQDESV (reference sequence). CDR3 length: 13 residues. CDR3 in amino acids: CASSWTGRETQYF. DNA of the CDR3: TGTGCCAGCAGCTGGACAGGGCGAGAGACCCAGTACTTC.

The table lists this clone with a count of one. V usage is TRBV13 and J usage is TRBJ2-3; possible D gene TRBD1, 5 bases. Germline lookup yields CDR1 PRHDT and CDR2 FYEKMQ (reference sequence). The germline V and J ends were trimmed by 0 bases and 5 bases, with 15 bases remaining between them. CDR3 size: 16 residues. The CDR3 protein is CASSLGQAAHGDTQYF. The CDR3 DNA reads as TGTGCCAGCAGCTTAGGACAGGCCGCACACGGAGATACGCAGTATTTT.